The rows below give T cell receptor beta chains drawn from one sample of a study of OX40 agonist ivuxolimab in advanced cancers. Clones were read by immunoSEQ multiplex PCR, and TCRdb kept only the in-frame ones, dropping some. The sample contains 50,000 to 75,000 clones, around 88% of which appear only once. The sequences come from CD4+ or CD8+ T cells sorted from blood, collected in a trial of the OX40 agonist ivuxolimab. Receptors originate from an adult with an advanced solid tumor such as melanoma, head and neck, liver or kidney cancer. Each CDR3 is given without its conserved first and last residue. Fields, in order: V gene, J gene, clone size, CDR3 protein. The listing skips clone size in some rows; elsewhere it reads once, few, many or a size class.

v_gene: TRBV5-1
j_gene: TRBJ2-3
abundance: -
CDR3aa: ASSSLGTTSTDTQY

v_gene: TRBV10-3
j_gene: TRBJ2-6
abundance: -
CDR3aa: AISETETGANVLT

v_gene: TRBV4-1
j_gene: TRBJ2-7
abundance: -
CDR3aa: ASSPLPGAPYEQY

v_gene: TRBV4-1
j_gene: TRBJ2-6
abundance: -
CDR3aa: ASSPASSSGANVLT

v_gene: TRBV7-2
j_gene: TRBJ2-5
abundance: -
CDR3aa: ASSSGGGFATQY

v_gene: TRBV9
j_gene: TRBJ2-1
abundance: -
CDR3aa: ASSLEPGGEQF

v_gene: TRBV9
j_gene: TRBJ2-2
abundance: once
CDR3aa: ASSALAEGGELF

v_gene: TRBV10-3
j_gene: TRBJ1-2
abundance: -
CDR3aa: AIRIQGSDGYT

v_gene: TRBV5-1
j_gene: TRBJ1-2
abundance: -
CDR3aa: ASDTDQARGLLGPSGYT

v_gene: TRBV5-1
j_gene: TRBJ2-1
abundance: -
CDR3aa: ASSLVRGGEQF

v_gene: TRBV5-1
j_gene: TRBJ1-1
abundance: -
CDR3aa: ASSSGSDTEAF

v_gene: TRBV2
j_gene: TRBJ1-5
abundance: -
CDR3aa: ASSVMLTPQH

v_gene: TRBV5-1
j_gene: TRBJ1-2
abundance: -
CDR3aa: ASSQRTGGRLPGYT

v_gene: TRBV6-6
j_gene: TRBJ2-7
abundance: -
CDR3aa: ASSILSGYEQY

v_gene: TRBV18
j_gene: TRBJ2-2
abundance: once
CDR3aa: ASSGLVSNTGELF

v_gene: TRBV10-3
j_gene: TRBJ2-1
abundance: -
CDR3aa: AISERGLENEQF

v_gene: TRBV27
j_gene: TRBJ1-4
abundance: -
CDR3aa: ASSSGDRRNEKLF